The clone carrying this T cell receptor (beta chain) was seen only a few times. Its cognate antigen is unknown. Sequencing used cDNA as its template, made by extracting RNA and reverse transcribing it. Sequencing used immunoSEQ multiplex PCR; TCRdb keeps in-frame clones, though not all of them. Among 200,000 to 250,000 clones, 35% to 45% were seen once, and the ten largest hold 0.4% to 0.55%. This specimen belongs to a study of CD8+ T cells in alopecia areata. Study observations and caveats: Higher clonality was seen in lesional scalp than in normal scalp, especially in alopecia totalis/universalis.

Treatment defined: oral pan-JAK inhibitor, 5-10 mg twice daily. V gave up 0 bases and J gave up 10 bases, with 10 bases separating them. The CDR3 covers 12 residues. Germline CDR1 is SGHDT and CDR2 is YYEEEE. The TCR originated in a human donor with alopecia areata. The chain combines TRBV5-6 with TRBJ1-2; D not resolved. The specimen comprised CD4+ T cells sorted from blood, sampled at roughly week 30, from a patient treated with tofacitinib. This CDR3 reads CASSLGYWDYTF. CDR3 bases: TGTGCCAGCAGCTTGGGGTACTGGGACTACACCTTC.